Sequencing of this T cell receptor beta chain was carried out in a study of T cell responses to AZD1222 COVID-19 vaccine. Study-level results: The number of AZD1222 recipients seropositive at baseline was only five or six. Scientists sampled the repertoires only once the peak T cell response had passed. A reported finding is that nearly half of spike-specific TCRs target unmutated variant regions.

Germline-derived CDR1 and CDR2 are SGHRS and YFSETQ. Unmatched junction bases numbered 5, after V lost 5 bases and J lost 0 bases. The CDR3 extends over 15 amino acids. With regard to this clone: What it recognizes is unknown.

The data were produced by immunoSEQ multiplex PCR, yet TCRdb's version contains in-frame clones alone and is incomplete. The sample shows roughly 120,000 clones, roughly 90% of them seen only once. The sequence derives from an adult in good health. The V and J genes are TRBV5-1 and TRBJ2-3; 8 positions match TRBD2. Sample: peripheral blood, taken on day 0 of AZD1222 vaccination. The CDR3 nucleotides are TGCGCCAGCAGGGGCGGGAGGCTTAGCACAGATACGCAGTATTTT. Translating gives CASRGGRLSTDTQYF.